This entry lists 22 T cell receptor beta chains sequenced from one sample in a study of control samples from healthy donors and cancer patients. The repertoire was sequenced with immunoSEQ multiplex PCR; TCRdb's copy has only in-frame clones and lacks some. The sample holds 230,000 or so clones, 85% to 95% seen once. Sequencing was performed on blood. The receptor source for this set is a middle-aged man in good health.

The chain recombines TRBV2 with TRBJ1-2; 7 bases match TRBD1. The junction had 10 bases not matched to a gene; V was cut back by 6 bases and J by 6 bases. CDR1 is SNHLY, CDR2 FYNNEI, per germline. There are 14 residues in the CDR3. The CDR3 DNA follows: TGTGCCAGCAGAGCCGACAGGGACGGGCATGGCTACACCTTC. This translates into CASRADRDGHGYTF.

J is TRBJ1-1 and V is TRBV6-5, with a tentative D call TRBD1 (5 bases). With 10 bases removed from V and 5 bases from J, the gap between germline ends came to 20 bases. Germline CDR1 MNHEY, CDR2 SVGAGI. There are 14 residues in the CDR3. CDR3 DNA: TGTGCCATCGATGAATTGGGACGGAGAACTGAAGCTTTCTTT. Amino acids: CAIDELGRRTEAFF.

This chain connects TRBV15 to TRBJ2-1; 7 nucleotides align to TRBD1. The length of the CDR3 is 16 residues. In germline, CDR1 is LNHNV, CDR2 YYDKDF (reference sequence). Trimming took 1 base from V and 1 from J; bases not matched to a gene: 4. DNA of the CDR3: TGTGCCACCAGCAGAGGCCGACAGGGATCCTACAATGAGCAGTTCTTC. This translates into CATSRGRQGSYNEQFF.

The chain links TRBV19 to TRBJ1-4, with 7 bases identical to TRBD1. CDR1 is LNHDA, CDR2 SQIVND, per germline (reference sequence). With 4 bases clipped from V and 3 bases from J, the junction kept 2 bases outside the gene matches. This CDR3 comprises 14 residues. The CDR3: CASSRGTANEKLFF. The CDR3 DNA sequence: TGTGCCAGTAGTAGGGGGACAGCTAATGAAAAACTGTTTTTT. Full variable domain (missing parts from reference TRBV19 and TRBJ1-4): DGGITQSPKYLFRKEGQNVTLSCEQNLNHDAMYWYRQDPGQGLRLIYYSQIVNDFQKGDIAEGYSVSREKKESFPLTVTSAQKNPTAFYLCASSRGTANEKLFFGSGTQLSVL.

The J gene is TRBJ2-5, the V gene TRBV27; tentatively, D is TRBD2 (6 bases). V was pared by 2 bases and J by 5 bases, with 15 bases between. Germline CDR1 reads MNHEY; CDR2 reads SMNVEV (reference sequence). This CDR3 is 15 amino acids long. DNA of the CDR3: TGTGCCAGCAGTTTAAGGTGGCAGGGAGGTGAGACCCAGTACTTC. Translation gives CASSLRWQGGETQYF.

A note on this clone: One end of the junction varies from germline; a read error may be responsible. The chain combines TRBV3-1 (or the pseudogene TRBV3-2) with TRBJ1-1; possible D gene TRBD1, 5 bases. Looked up from germline, CDR1 is LGHDT and CDR2 is YNNKEL (reference sequence). The CDR3 covers 13 residues. The CDR3 DNA sequence: TGTGCCAGCAGCCAGGATCCCGGCAGGGCCCCGGATTTT. Translating it yields CASSQDPGRAPDF.

J is TRBJ1-1 and V is TRBV5-4, with D tentatively TRBD1 (5 bases). Germline V gene sequence: CDR1 SGHNT, CDR2 YYREEE (reference sequence). V lost 0 bases and J lost 1, with 7 bases in between. The CDR3 extends over 14 amino acids. The CDR3 sequence is CASSLERGNTEAFF. CDR3 bases: TGTGCCAGCAGCTTGGAAAGGGGGAACACTGAAGCTTTCTTT. The variable domain in full, completed from reference TRBV5-4 and TRBJ1-1, reads ETGVTQSPTHLIKTRGQQVTLRCSSQSGHNTVSWYQQALGQGPQFIFQYYREEENGRGNFPPRFSGLQFPNYSSELNVNALELDDSALYLCASSLERGNTEAFFGQGTRLTVV.

A remark on this clone: Germline is not matched at one junction end, which may reflect a read error. The rearrangement uses TRBV7-9 and TRBJ2-2; a possible D gene is TRBD2 (5 bases). The CDR3 has 14 amino acids. Germline CDR1 reads SEHNR; CDR2 reads FQNEAQ (reference sequence). The CDR3 nucleotides read TGTGCCAGCAGCCTAGCAGAGAACACCGGGGAGCTGTTTTTT. This codes for CASSLAENTGELFF.

The chain has TRBV5-6 and TRBJ1-1, with TRBD1 identical over 9 bases. V was pared by 0 bases and J by 1 base, with 10 bases of the junction left unmatched. The germline V gene has CDR1 SGHDT and CDR2 YYEEEE. The CDR3 consists of 18 residues. The CDR3 loop reads CASSLGITGGRRNTEAFF. The DNA for the CDR3 is TGTGCCAGCAGCTTGGGGATTACAGGGGGCAGGAGGAACACTGAAGCTTTCTTT.

V usage is TRBV6-5 and J usage is TRBJ1-1; 11 bases are shared with TRBD1. V lost 7 bases to trimming and J lost 1 base; unmatched junction nucleotides: 5. This CDR3 has 15 amino acids. Per germline, CDR1 MNHEY and CDR2 SVGAGI. CDR3 DNA: TGTGCCAGCACAGGACAGGGGGCAAAGAACACTGAAGCTTTCTTT. Translation: CASTGQGAKNTEAFF.

V usage is TRBV11-2 and J usage is TRBJ2-5; possible D gene TRBD1, 7 bases. The germline V gene encodes CDR1 SGHAT and CDR2 FQNNGV. The CDR3 is 17 amino acids. The V end was cut by 3 bases, the J end by 4 bases, with 21 bases between. The CDR3 here is CASSFAGTPKGAETQYF. The CDR3 DNA is TGTGCCAGCAGCTTCGCCGGGACTCCAAAGGGGGCAGAGACCCAGTACTTC.

As DNA, the CDR3 is TGTGCCAGCAGTGTAGGGCCCAAAAACATTCAGTACTTC. This translates into CASSVGPKNIQYF. The rearrangement joins TRBV6-2 or TRBV6-3 to TRBJ2-4; D uncertain. V lost 5 bases and J 2 bases, leaving 7 bases between the germline ends. The CDR3 totals 13 residues. Per the germline V gene, CDR1 is MNHEY and CDR2 is SVGEGT.

The gene calls are TRBV13 and TRBJ1-1, with unresolved D. CDR3 size: 15 residues. The V end was cut by 5 bases, the J end by 1 base, with 14 bases between. Germline-derived CDR1 and CDR2 are PRHDT and FYEKMQ (reference sequence). The CDR3 spells CASSVEGRKNTEAFF. CDR3 DNA: TGTGCCAGCAGCGTCGAAGGACGGAAGAACACTGAAGCTTTCTTT.

This clone was picked up one time. V usage is TRBV5-1 and J usage is TRBJ2-1; D is unresolved. Per the germline V gene, CDR1 is SGHRS and CDR2 is YFSETQ. This CDR3 has 12 residues. Trimming stripped 0 bases from V and 7 bases from J, with 5 bases between. The CDR3 DNA reads as TGCGCCAGCAGCTTGGTGTTAAATGAGCAGTTCTTC. It translates to CASSLVLNEQFF.

The chain uses TRBV7-9 and TRBJ2-1, with D possibly TRBD2 on 5 matching bases. The germline gives CDR1 SEHNR, CDR2 FQNEAQ (reference sequence). V was cut by 5 bases and J by 3 bases, with 17 bases left in between. The CDR3 contains 16 residues. The CDR3 reads CASSPSTGSGYNEQFF. For the CDR3, the DNA is TGTGCCAGCAGCCCATCGACGGGGAGTGGCTACAATGAGCAGTTCTTC.

The rearrangement links TRBV6-2 or TRBV6-3 to TRBJ2-1; 13 nucleotides line up with TRBD2. This CDR3 has 15 amino acids. CDR1 and CDR2 from the germline V gene are MNHEY and SVGEGT. Losses at the gene ends were 6 bases for V and 8 bases for J; bases not matched to a gene: 7. The chain's CDR3 is CASSRGTSGVYEQFF. The CDR3 DNA reads TGTGCCAGCAGCCGCGGGACTAGCGGGGTCTATGAGCAGTTCTTC.

The V call is TRBV10-3, the J call TRBJ1-2, with D perhaps matching TRBD1 (6 bases). With 0 bases removed from V and 4 bases from J, the gap between germline ends came to 12 bases. Germline loops: CDR1 ENHRY, CDR2 SYGVKD. The CDR3 has 15 amino acids. CDR3 sequence: CAISESPGQLYGYTF. DNA for the CDR3: TGTGCCATCAGTGAGTCGCCGGGACAACTCTATGGCTACACCTTC.

The chain joins TRBV28 to TRBJ1-2; D possibly corresponds to TRBD1 (6 bases). The germline V gene encodes CDR1 MDHEN and CDR2 SYDVKM. The V and J ends lost 2 bases and 4 bases respectively, with 14 bases between them. The CDR3 totals 15 residues. Here the CDR3 reads CASSLEGGVGYGYTF. In DNA, the CDR3 is TGTGCCAGCAGTTTAGAAGGGGGGGTGGGCTATGGCTACACCTTC.

The CDR3, as DNA: TGTGCCTGGAGGTTACAGGGAAACTATGGCTACACCTTC. Amino acid sequence: CAWRLQGNYGYTF. The rearrangement joins TRBV30 to TRBJ1-2; weak D call: TRBD1 (6 bases). In germline, CDR1 is GTSNPN, CDR2 SVGIG (reference sequence). This CDR3 is 13 amino acids long. Trimming took off 3 bases at V and 2 bases at J, with 10 bases between the two ends.

This chain uses TRBV7-2 with TRBJ1-2; no reliable D call. The CDR3 covers 12 residues. CDR1 SGHTA and CDR2 FQGNSA come from the germline V gene. The V end was cut by 5 bases, the J end by 1 base, with 5 bases between. CDR3 region: CASSPDNYGYTF. In nucleotides, the CDR3 is TGTGCCAGCAGCCCTGATAACTATGGCTACACCTTC.

V gene TRBV10-1 combines with J gene TRBJ2-4, with D possibly matching TRBD2 (6 bases). The CDR3 has 16 residues. Per germline, CDR1 WNHNN and CDR2 SYGVQD (reference sequence). The V gene lost 3 bases and the J gene lost 2 bases, with 14 bases spanning the gap. This CDR3 is CASSDSLAGSKNIQYF. The CDR3, as DNA: TGCGCCAGCAGTGATTCACTCGCGGGGTCCAAAAACATTCAGTACTTC.

This clone was observed once. This chain joins TRBV5-1 and TRBJ1-2, with D tentatively TRBD1 (6 bases). Trimming removed 0 bases at V and 5 bases at J, with 11 bases between. The germline V gene has CDR1 SGHRS and CDR2 YFSETQ. The CDR3 extends over 14 amino acids. The CDR3 region is CASSLDRGAYGYTF. CDR3 coding DNA: TGCGCCAGCAGCTTGGATCGGGGGGCTTATGGCTACACCTTC.